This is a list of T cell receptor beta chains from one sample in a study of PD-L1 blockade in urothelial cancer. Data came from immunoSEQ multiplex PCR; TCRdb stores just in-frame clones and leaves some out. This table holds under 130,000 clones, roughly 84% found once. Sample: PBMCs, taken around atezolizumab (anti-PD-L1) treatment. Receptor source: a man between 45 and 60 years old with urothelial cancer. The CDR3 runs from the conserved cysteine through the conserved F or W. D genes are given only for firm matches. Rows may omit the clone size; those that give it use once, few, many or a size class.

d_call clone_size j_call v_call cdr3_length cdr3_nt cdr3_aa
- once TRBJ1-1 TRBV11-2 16 TGTGCCAGCAGCCAAAGAGTATCCCAGGAGAACACTGAAGCTTTCTTT CASSQRVSQENTEAFF
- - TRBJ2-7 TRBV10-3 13 TGTGCCATCAGGGTCCGGGACTCCTACGAGCAGTACTTC CAIRVRDSYEQYF
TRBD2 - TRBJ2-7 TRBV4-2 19 TGTGCCAGCAGCCAAAGACTAGCGGGGGGTAGATTACGGGTCTACGAGCAGTACTTC CASSQRLAGGRLRVYEQYF
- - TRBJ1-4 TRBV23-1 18 TGCGCCAGCAGTCAAGCGGGTCTGGGCTATGGTAAAGATGAAAAACTGTTTTTT CASSQAGLGYGKDEKLFF
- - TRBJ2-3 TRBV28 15 TGTGCCAGCAGTTTACAGCGTGTTATTACAGATACGCAGTATTTT CASSLQRVITDTQYF
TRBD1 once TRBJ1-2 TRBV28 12 TGTGCCAGCAGGACAGGGGGCTATGGCTACACCTTC CASRTGGYGYTF
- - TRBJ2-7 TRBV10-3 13 TGTGCCATCAGTAGCGGGCAGTCCTACGAGCAGTACTTC CAISSGQSYEQYF
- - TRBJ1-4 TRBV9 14 TGTGCCAGCAGCGTAGCAGGGGTCGGCGAAAAACTGTTTTTT CASSVAGVGEKLFF
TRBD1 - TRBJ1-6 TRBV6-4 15 TGTGCCAGCACCCAAGAGACAGGGTCGGATTCACCCCTCCACTTT CASTQETGSDSPLHF
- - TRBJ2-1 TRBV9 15 TGTGCCAGCAGCGTAGACCAGGGAAACTACAATGAGCAGTTCTTC CASSVDQGNYNEQFF
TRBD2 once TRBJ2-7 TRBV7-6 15 TGTGCCAGCAGCCTGGCACTAGCGGGAGTCCACGAGCAGTACTTC CASSLALAGVHEQYF
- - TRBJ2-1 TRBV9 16 TGTGCCAGCAGCGTACGGGCGGGGAGCTCCTACAATGAGCAGTTCTTC CASSVRAGSSYNEQFF
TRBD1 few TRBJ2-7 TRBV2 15 TGTGCCAGCCACTCGGACAGGGTTAGTTTCTACGAGCAGTACTTC CASHSDRVSFYEQYF
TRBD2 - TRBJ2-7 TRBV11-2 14 TGTGCCAGCAGCCCTCCGGTGGGGGGGATCGAGCAGTACTTC CASSPPVGGIEQYF
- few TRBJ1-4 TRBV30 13 TGTGCCTGGACCAGACAGCTTAATGAAAAACTGTTTTTT CAWTRQLNEKLFF
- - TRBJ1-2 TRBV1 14 TGCACCATCATAAGGACAGGGGGTCTTGCAGGCTACACCTTC CTIIRTGGLAGYTF
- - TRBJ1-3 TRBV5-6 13 TGTGCCAGCAGCTTGGAGGAGGGAAACACCATATATTTT CASSLEEGNTIYF
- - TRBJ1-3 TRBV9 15 TGTGCCAGCAGCGTAGACAGTCATACTGGAAACACCATATATTTT CASSVDSHTGNTIYF
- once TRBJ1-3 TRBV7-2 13 TGTGCCAGCAGTTCCCTTCTCCGAAACACCATATATTTT CASSSLLRNTIYF
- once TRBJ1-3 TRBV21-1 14 TGTGCCAGCAGCAAGGTCTGTAGTGGAAACACCATATATTTT CASSKVCSGNTIYF
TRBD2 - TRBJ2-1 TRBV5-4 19 TGTGCCAGCAGCTCGAGGACTAGCGGGAGGAGTTCCTCCTACAATGAGCAGTTCTTC CASSSRTSGRSSSYNEQFF
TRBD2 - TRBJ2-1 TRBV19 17 TGTGCCAGTAGTATGTCAACTAGCGGGAGGGGTACGGGCGAGCAGTTCTTC CASSMSTSGRGTGEQFF
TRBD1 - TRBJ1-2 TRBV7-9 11 TGTGCCAGCAGCTTAGGGGGACAGCTGATCTTC CASSLGGQLIF
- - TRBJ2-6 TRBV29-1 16 TGCAGCGTTGAGGCCCCCAGGGGCTCTGGGGCCAACGTCCTGACTTTC CSVEAPRGSGANVLTF
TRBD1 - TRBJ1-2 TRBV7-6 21 TGTGCCAGCAGCTTAGTCGACAGGGGGCTGGATTGGAGGAAGGATAACTATGGCTACACCTTC CASSLVDRGLDWRKDNYGYTF
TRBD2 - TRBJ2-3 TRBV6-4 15 TGTGCCAGCAGGCTGGGACTAGCGGGAACAGATACGCAGTATTTT CASRLGLAGTDTQYF